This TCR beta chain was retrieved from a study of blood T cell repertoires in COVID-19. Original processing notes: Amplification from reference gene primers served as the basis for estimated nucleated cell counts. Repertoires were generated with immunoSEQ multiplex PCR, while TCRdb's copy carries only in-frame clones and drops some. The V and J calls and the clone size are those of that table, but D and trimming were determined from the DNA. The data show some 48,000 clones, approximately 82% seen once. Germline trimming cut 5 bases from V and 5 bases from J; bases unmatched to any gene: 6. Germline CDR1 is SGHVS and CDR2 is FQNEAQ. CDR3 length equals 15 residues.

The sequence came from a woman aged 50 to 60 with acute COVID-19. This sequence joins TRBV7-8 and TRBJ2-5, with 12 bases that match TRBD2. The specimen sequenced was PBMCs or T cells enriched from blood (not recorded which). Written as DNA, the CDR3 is TGTGCCAGCAGCAAGCTAGCGGGGGGGCGGGAGACCCAGTACTTC. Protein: CASSKLAGGRETQYF.